Listed below are T cell receptor beta chains from one sample, sequenced in a study of cytomegalovirus exposure and HLA in healthy donors. Data came from immunoSEQ multiplex PCR; TCRdb stores just in-frame clones and leaves some out. The sample yields roughly 300,000 clones, 75% to 90% seen once. Sequencing was done on a sample of PBMCs. The receptors were sampled from a woman aged 25-40 years in good health and CMV-seropositive. Both conserved end residues are part of each CDR3. Fields, in order: V gene, D gene, CDR3 length, clone size, J gene, CDR3 protein, CDR3 DNA. D genes are given only for firm matches. Size values are once, few and many counts, or a class for expanded clones, and some rows have none.

V gene: TRBV19
D gene: NA
CDR3 length: 16
clone size: NA
J gene: TRBJ2-1
CDR3 protein: CASSINDLSSYNEQFF
CDR3 DNA: TGTGCCAGTAGTATAAACGACTTAAGCTCCTACAATGAGCAGTTCTTC

V gene: TRBV27
D gene: NA
CDR3 length: 13
clone size: once
J gene: TRBJ2-5
CDR3 protein: CASSYSMGKTQYF
CDR3 DNA: TGTGCCAGCAGTTACTCGATGGGAAAGACCCAGTACTTC

V gene: TRBV2
D gene: TRBD2
CDR3 length: 15
clone size: NA
J gene: TRBJ2-1
CDR3 protein: CASRELAGGPHEQFF
CDR3 DNA: TGTGCCAGCAGAGAACTAGCGGGAGGGCCCCATGAGCAGTTCTTC

V gene: TRBV5-1
D gene: TRBD2
CDR3 length: 15
clone size: NA
J gene: TRBJ2-1
CDR3 protein: CASSDGLVPYNEQFF
CDR3 DNA: TGCGCCAGCAGCGATGGACTAGTTCCCTACAATGAGCAGTTCTTC

V gene: TRBV7-3
D gene: TRBD1
CDR3 length: 16
clone size: NA
J gene: TRBJ2-4
CDR3 protein: CASSLSAGTGSNIQYF
CDR3 DNA: TGTGCCAGCAGCTTAAGCGCCGGGACAGGGTCAAACATTCAGTACTTC

V gene: TRBV20-1
D gene: NA
CDR3 length: 10
clone size: NA
J gene: TRBJ1-2
CDR3 protein: CSADRDGYTF
CDR3 DNA: TGCAGTGCTGACAGAGATGGCTACACCTTC

V gene: TRBV5-6
D gene: NA
CDR3 length: 15
clone size: NA
J gene: TRBJ1-5
CDR3 protein: CASSPTGRKDQPQHF
CDR3 DNA: TGTGCCAGCAGCCCTACAGGGCGTAAGGATCAGCCCCAGCATTTT

V gene: TRBV30
D gene: NA
CDR3 length: 15
clone size: NA
J gene: TRBJ2-1
CDR3 protein: CAYAPREQIYNEQFF
CDR3 DNA: TGTGCCTACGCCCCCCGGGAACAAATTTACAATGAGCAGTTCTTC

V gene: TRBV6-6
D gene: TRBD2
CDR3 length: 15
clone size: NA
J gene: TRBJ2-1
CDR3 protein: CASSLGLAADNEQFF
CDR3 DNA: TGTGCCAGCAGCTTGGGACTAGCGGCGGACAATGAGCAGTTCTTC

V gene: TRBV18
D gene: NA
CDR3 length: 14
clone size: NA
J gene: TRBJ1-1
CDR3 protein: CASSLREGNTEAFF
CDR3 DNA: TGTGCCAGCTCATTACGGGAGGGGAACACTGAAGCTTTCTTT

V gene: TRBV5-1
D gene: TRBD2
CDR3 length: 18
clone size: NA
J gene: TRBJ2-7
CDR3 protein: CASSLEPLAGAGLYEQYF
CDR3 DNA: TGCGCCAGCAGCTTGGAACCCCTAGCGGGAGCTGGCCTTTACGAGCAGTACTTC

V gene: TRBV9
D gene: NA
CDR3 length: 14
clone size: NA
J gene: TRBJ2-5
CDR3 protein: CASSPSAPGETQYF
CDR3 DNA: TGTGCCAGCAGCCCGAGTGCCCCCGGGGAGACCCAGTACTTC

V gene: TRBV15
D gene: TRBD1
CDR3 length: 15
clone size: NA
J gene: TRBJ2-3
CDR3 protein: CATSRRQGLIDTQYF
CDR3 DNA: TGTGCCACCAGCAGACGACAGGGGCTAATAGATACGCAGTATTTT

V gene: TRBV5-1
D gene: NA
CDR3 length: 12
clone size: NA
J gene: TRBJ2-7
CDR3 protein: CASSFSGYEQYF
CDR3 DNA: TGCGCCAGCAGCTTCTCAGGGTACGAGCAGTACTTC

V gene: TRBV11-2
D gene: TRBD1
CDR3 length: 17
clone size: NA
J gene: TRBJ1-1
CDR3 protein: CASSPRGGAGGLAEAFF
CDR3 DNA: TGTGCCAGCAGCCCCCGAGGGGGTGCAGGGGGCCTCGCTGAAGCTTTCTTT